These 19 T cell receptor beta chains were sequenced from one sample in a study of T cell repertoires in cytomegalovirus infection. TCRdb itself ran the reads through MiXCR, one entry per CDR3 protein. The sample includes 400,000 or so distinct CDR3 sequences, around 18% seen only once; the top ten take approximately 10%. Sequenced input: PBMCs. These receptors all come from a human donor in good health (CMV status not recorded). Some clones in this sample may be carry-over from other donors' samples.

This clonotype was found a few times. The chain uses TRBV7-9 and TRBJ2-7, with TRBD2 matching 10 bases. With 5 bases clipped from V and 5 bases from J, the junction kept 9 bases outside the gene matches. CDR1 and CDR2 from the germline V gene are SEHNR and FQNEAQ (reference sequence). The CDR3 is 15 residues long. CDR3 residues: CASSGPSGGIHEQYF. CDR3 DNA sequence: TGTGCCAGCAGCGGACCTAGCGGGGGTATCCACGAGCAGTACTTC.

This clonotype appeared a few times. The chain links TRBV6-6 to TRBJ2-7, with 9 bases identical to TRBD2. Germline-derived CDR1 and CDR2 are MNHNY and SVGAGI (reference sequence). This CDR3 is built from 15 residues. V shed 4 bases, J shed 2 bases, and the junction held 6 bases outside the gene matches. The CDR3 DNA reads TGTGCCAGCAGTTCGGGACTAGCTCTGCCCTACGAGCAGTACTTC. It yields the protein CASSSGLALPYEQYF.

This clonotype was found many times. The chain employs TRBV11-3 and TRBJ2-5, with D unresolved. Trimming pared 3 bases from V and 3 bases from J, leaving 17 bases between. The CDR3 has 16 amino acids. Per the germline V gene, CDR1 is SGHNT and CDR2 is YENEEA. CDR3 sequence reads: CASSLFWTPSEETQYF. As DNA, the CDR3 is TGTGCCAGCAGCTTGTTTTGGACGCCATCGGAAGAGACCCAGTACTTC. Variable domain in full (rest from reference TRBV11-3 and TRBJ2-5): EAGVVQSPRYKIIEKKQPVAFWCNPISGHNTLYWYLQNLGQGPELLIRYENEEAVDDSQLPKDRFSAERLKGVDSTLKIQPAELGDSAVYLCASSLFWTPSEETQYFGPGTRLLVL.

The chain employs TRBV4-3 and TRBJ2-3; no clear D gene. Germline loops: CDR1 LGHNA, CDR2 YSLEER. CDR3 length: 13 residues. The V and J ends lost 2 bases and 8 bases respectively, with 11 bases between them. CDR3 in DNA: TGCGCCAGCAGCCAACAATACCGTTCTACGCAGTATTTT. The encoded protein is CASSQQYRSTQYF.

V is TRBV4-1 and J is TRBJ2-2; 9 bases line up with TRBD2. CDR1 and CDR2 from the germline V gene are MGHRA and YSYEKL. The CDR3 covers 12 residues. V dropped 3 bases and J dropped 13; count of bases not matched to a gene: 3. The CDR3 DNA reads as TGCGCCAGCAGCCAGGGACTAGCTCGGCTGTTTTTT. Translated: CASSQGLARLFF.

This clonotype came up a few times. This CDR3 reads CASSLPGSGFGGYTF. CDR3 coding DNA: TGTGCCAGCAGCTTGCCAGGGAGTGGATTCGGTGGCTACACCTTC. The rearrangement uses TRBV5-6 and TRBJ1-2; TRBD1 is a possible D gene (5 bases). The CDR3 is 15 residues long. The germline V gene has CDR1 SGHDT and CDR2 YYEEEE. Trimming took 1 base from V and 7 from J, leaving 17 bases between them.

This clonotype has a count of ten or more. This chain connects TRBV7-6 to TRBJ2-5; a possible D gene is TRBD2 (5 bases). CDR1 is SGHVS and CDR2 is FNYEAQ in the germline V gene. Between the trimmed V and J ends, which lost 3 bases and 5 bases, there was a span of 16 bases. This CDR3 is 15 amino acids long. The CDR3 loop reads CASSFGGPRGETQYF. CDR3 coding DNA: TGTGCCAGCAGCTTCGGAGGTCCTCGAGGGGAGACCCAGTACTTC. Looking up the rest from reference TRBV7-6 and TRBJ2-5 gives the full variable domain: GAGVSQSPRYKVTKRGQDVALRCDPISGHVSLYWYRQALGQGPEFLTYFNYEAQQDKSGLPNDRFSAERPEGSISTLTIQRTEQRDSAMYRCASSFGGPRGETQYFGPGTRLLVL.

This clonotype has only a few counts. V usage is TRBV24-1 and J usage is TRBJ2-3; 9 bases are shared with TRBD2. The CDR3 covers 16 residues. Germline CDR1 reads KGHDR; CDR2 reads SFDVKD. The V and J ends lost 1 base and 6 bases, in that order; junction bases with no gene match: 7. In DNA, the CDR3 is TGTGCCACCAGTGATTTTGCGGGGGGGTGGCTCGATACGCAGTATTTT. It encodes CATSDFAGGWLDTQYF.

Worth noting for this clonotype: An end of the junction does not agree with germline; a read error may underlie this. The rearrangement uses TRBV4-1 and TRBJ2-3; perhaps TRBD1 as D (6 bases). This CDR3 spans 16 amino acids. Germline V gene data show CDR1 as MGHRA and CDR2 as YSYEKL. The CDR3 nucleotides are TGTGCCAGCAGCCAGGGGACCCCGAGTGGGGCAGATACGCAGTATTTT. Its translation is CASSQGTPSGADTQYF.

This clonotype was observed at least ten times. The CDR3 DNA reads TGTGCCAGCAGTTACTCAGATACGCAGTATTTT. Its protein is CASSYSDTQYF. The chain joins TRBV12-3 or TRBV12-4 to TRBJ2-3; D is uncertain. This CDR3 has 11 amino acids. V lost 4 bases to trimming and J lost 4 bases, with 3 bases between them.

This clonotype has only a few counts. This chain joins TRBV20-1 and TRBJ1-2; D is ambiguous. Trimming left V 4 bases short and J 1 base short, with 10 bases between. The CDR3 has 13 amino acids. The germline V gene has CDR1 DFQATT and CDR2 SNEGSKA (reference sequence). CDR3 loop: CSAKIVGNYGYTF. The CDR3 nucleotides are TGCAGTGCTAAAATAGTTGGTAACTATGGCTACACCTTC.

This clonotype was seen more than once but under ten times. The gene calls are TRBV30 and TRBJ1-2; D call uncertain. V lost 4 bases, J lost 3 bases, and 12 bases lay in between. In germline, CDR1 is GTSNPN, CDR2 SVGIG (reference sequence). This CDR3 region has 13 residues. This chain's CDR3 is CAWTPDRYYGYTF. The CDR3 DNA sequence: TGTGCCTGGACTCCTGATCGTTACTATGGCTACACCTTC.

This clonotype turned up a few times. V gene TRBV12-3 or TRBV12-4 combines with J gene TRBJ2-1; D call uncertain. The CDR3 is made up of 17 amino acids. The V end lost 4 bases, the J end lost 0 bases, and 16 bases lay between the germline ends. The CDR3: CASSSPWAESSYNEQFF. The CDR3 coding sequence is TGTGCCAGCAGTTCCCCCTGGGCGGAAAGCTCCTACAATGAGCAGTTCTTC.

This clonotype was seen more than once but under ten times. The chain employs TRBV5-1 and TRBJ1-4; D perhaps matches TRBD1 (5 bases). Germline V lookup: CDR1 SGHRS, CDR2 YFSETQ. The CDR3 totals 14 residues. V lost 2 bases and J 8 bases, leaving 13 bases between the germline ends. For the CDR3, the DNA is TGCGCCAGCAGCTTCGGGACCCGGACAGAAAAACTGTTTTTT. It is translated as CASSFGTRTEKLFF.

This clonotype was recorded many times. V usage is TRBV2 and J usage is TRBJ2-7, with 14 bases fitting TRBD2. The J segment lost 7 bases and the V segment lost 3 bases, leaving 2 bases of the junction unmatched. In germline, CDR1 is SNHLY, CDR2 FYNNEI. CDR3 length: 14 residues. The CDR3 spells CASSEGLAGVEQYF. DNA of the CDR3: TGTGCCAGCAGTGAGGGACTAGCGGGGGTGGAGCAGTACTTC.

This clonotype was picked up many times. The gene calls are TRBV18 and TRBJ1-5; no definite D call. Between the trimmed V and J ends, which lost 3 bases and 3 bases, there was a span of 12 bases. The CDR3 loop spans 15 amino acids. Germline V lookup: CDR1 KGHSH, CDR2 LQKENI. Here the CDR3 reads CASSPGRALNQPQHF. The CDR3 bases are TGTGCCAGCTCACCGGGTCGCGCACTCAATCAGCCCCAGCATTTT.

In this sample, this clonotype turned up a few times. V and J are TRBV15 and TRBJ2-1; tentative D call: TRBD2 (5 bases). Deletions cut 2 bases from V and 9 bases from J, with 14 bases between. The germline V gene has CDR1 LNHNV and CDR2 YYDKDF (reference sequence). This CDR3 region has 14 residues. CDR3 DNA: TGTGCCACCAGCAGAACTAGAGCTGGAACTGAGCAGTTCTTC. It is translated as CATSRTRAGTEQFF.

This clonotype has at least ten counts. This chain uses TRBV7-8 with TRBJ2-7, with 11 nucleotides matching TRBD2. Germline V gene data show CDR1 as SGHVS and CDR2 as FQNEAQ. This CDR3 region has 16 residues. J was trimmed by 5 bases and V by 5 bases; bases with no gene match: 11. The CDR3 here is CASSPTGSGRAHEQYF. CDR3 in DNA: TGTGCCAGCAGCCCGACGGGTAGCGGGAGGGCCCACGAGCAGTACTTC. Full variable domain (missing parts from reference TRBV7-8 and TRBJ2-7): GAGVSQSPRYKVAKRGQDVALRCDPISGHVSLFWYQQALGQGPEFLTYFQNEAQLDKSGLPSDRFFAERPEGSVSTLKIQRTQQEDSAVYLCASSPTGSGRAHEQYFGPGTRLTVT.

This clonotype was picked up many times. This chain connects TRBV7-2 to TRBJ2-1, with 11 bases lining up with TRBD2. V shed 6 bases, J shed 3 bases, and the junction held 7 bases outside the gene matches. The germline V gene encodes CDR1 SGHTA and CDR2 FQGNSA. The CDR3 length is 16 residues. This CDR3 is CASSFAGTSGYNEQFF. The CDR3 DNA sequence: TGTGCCAGCAGTTTCGCCGGGACTAGCGGCTACAATGAGCAGTTCTTC.